The text below deals with one T cell receptor (beta chain). The antigen remains undetermined. The CDR3 runs 15 residues. Germline loops: CDR1 SGHRS, CDR2 YFSETQ. V lost 2 bases to trimming and J lost 0 bases, with 8 bases between them. This sample is drawn from a study of cytomegalovirus exposure and HLA in healthy donors. Vbeta (60) and Jbeta (13) primers were used in the PCR. Libraries were prepared by immunoSEQ multiplex PCR; TCRdb keeps only in-frame clonotypes and omits some of them. The table has under 95,000 clones, roughly 75% seen once. Overall study results and limits: Analysis performed later found approximately 17,000 TCR beta sequences associated with HLA alleles at 0.05 false discovery rate.

Input material: PBMCs. The sequence derives from a male donor in good health and CMV-seronegative. This chain links TRBV5-1 with TRBJ1-4, with a possible D match to TRBD1 (5 bases). CDR3 region: CASSFGTSTNEKLFF. The CDR3 DNA sequence: TGCGCCAGCAGCTTTGGGACTTCAACTAATGAAAAACTGTTTTTT.